This T cell receptor beta chain was profiled in a study of blood T cell repertoires in COVID-19 (dated by TCRdb to the early 2020s). In the study overall: Samples covering the acute and convalescent phases of COVID-19 were provided by collaborators in the United States, Italy and Spain. The prospective study material was composed of cDNA or gDNA derived from T cells, B-cell-depleted T cells, or PBMCs. The dataset comprised deeply sampled blood TCRbeta repertoires from subjects exposed to, actively infected with, or recovered from COVID-19. A freely available public database, intended as a resource for researchers studying the immune response to SARS-CoV-2, is where the repertoires were released. The samples were drawn from the first 160 participants of the ongoing ImmuneRACE study and from some 1,300 subjects provided by 6 global collaborators. A de-identified subject ID, COVID-19 status, age in years and sex were almost always included in the sample metadata. Where HLA class I and class II types were available, the types were taken from metadata supplied by the sample provider, not from assay-based typing. Overall study outcomes, separate from this receptor: How much clinical and demographic metadata was included differed by source and by participant, and the metadata was provided uncurated.

About this clone itself: Its antigen remains unidentified. No much larger clonotype is one base removed from it; base qualities were not supplied.

TCRbeta CDR3 regions were amplified from genomic DNA using the immunoSEQ Assay, a bias-controlled multiplex PCR. From the authors' description of their analysis: Within the assay, amplification of reference gene primers was used to estimate how many nucleated cells each sample contained. Sequence reads were collapsed and filtered to measure the absolute abundance of every unique TCRbeta CDR3 rearrangement. For each sample, productive Simpson clonality was calculated as the square root of Simpson's diversity index across productive rearrangements. TCRdb stores this immuneACCESS table with in-frame sequences only. Part of the clones is absent; in the studies checked, under half of the shortfall reflects unresolved V genes, and no reason is known for the rest. V and J calls plus clone size are reproduced from that table; the DNA served to infer D and trimming. The sample includes 150,000 to 200,000 clones, with roughly 91% observed a single time. Clones ranked in the top ten supply approximately 4.5% of the sample.

CDR1 and CDR2, looked up from the germline V gene, are SNHLY and FYNNEI. Trimming takes 3 bases off V and 6 bases off J; junction bases not matched to a gene: 7. Including cysteine and phenylalanine, the CDR3 has 15 amino acids. Only CDR3 DNA remains: 45 bases, in frame from the first base. Collaborating institutions collected whole blood in K2EDTA tubes following their own protocols. For TCRbeta analysis, collaborator samples were shipped as frozen whole blood, as isolated PBMCs, or as DNA extracted from either sample type. The source material was peripheral blood. The TCR originated in a human donor in a cohort sampled during active COVID-19. The receptor chain draws on TRBV2 and TRBJ2-3; a stretch of 9 junction bases matches TRBD1. CDR3 region: CASSEGGQGWDTQYF. The nucleotide sequence reads as follows: TGTGCCAGCAGTGAGGGGGGACAGGGCTGGGATACGCAGTATTTT. Where the CDR3 stops, the reference TRBV2 and TRBJ2-3 genes take over; the full variable domain is EPEVTQTPSHQVTQMGQEVILRCVPISNHLYFYWYRQILGQKVEFLVSFYNNEISEKSEIFDDQFSVERPDGSNFTLKIRSTKLEDSAMYFCASSEGGQGWDTQYFGPGTRLTVL.